This T cell receptor (beta chain) appears in the sequencing data of a study of graft-versus-host responses after intestinal transplantation. Study as a whole: Anti-thymocyte globulin induction was given to all recipients, followed by tacrolimus and steroids for roughly 3 years.

V dropped 4 bases and J dropped 5 bases, with 11 bases sitting between them. The CDR3 covers 14 residues. The germline V gene encodes CDR1 MNHNS and CDR2 SASEGT. The method was immunoSEQ multiplex PCR; TCRdb's version includes in-frame clones alone and lacks a portion of them. The repertoire holds about 29,000 clones, with around 92% as singletons. The TCR sequence derives from a human patient who received an intestinal transplant, so some T cells may come from the graft donor. This chain joins TRBV6-1 and TRBJ1-4; a possible D gene is TRBD1 (5 bases). This specimen consisted of PBMCs, obtained about 62 days after intestinal transplant. CDR3 region: CASSVRDLNEKLFF. In DNA, the CDR3 is TGTGCCAGCAGTGTCCGGGACCTAAATGAAAAACTGTTTTTT.